Below, 14 T cell receptor beta chains from the same sample are listed, as sequenced in a study of graft-versus-host responses after intestinal transplantation. Lymphocytes (intraepithelial and lamina propria) were released by processing the graft tissue. Produced via immunoSEQ multiplex PCR; TCRdb's table is partial and in-frame only. The table lists tens of thousands of clones, approximately 86% of them singletons. The sample was ileum tissue, taken almost 210 days after intestinal transplant. The receptors were sampled from a human patient who received an intestinal transplant, so some T cells may come from the graft donor.

The V gene is TRBV5-1, the J gene TRBJ2-3; D call uncertain. Trimming pared 7 bases from V and 0 bases from J, leaving 9 bases between. The CDR3 has 13 amino acids. The germline V gene has CDR1 SGHRS and CDR2 YFSETQ. This CDR3 is CASYQASTDTQYF. DNA for the CDR3: TGCGCCAGCTATCAGGCTAGCACAGATACGCAGTATTTT.

The chain joins TRBV7-3 to TRBJ1-5; D is unresolved. Germline lookup yields CDR1 SGHTA and CDR2 FQGTGA. The CDR3 runs to 13 residues. The ends were cut back, 5 bases at V and 4 bases at J, with 9 bases in the middle. The CDR3 is CASSQLPNQPQHF. Here the CDR3 DNA reads TGTGCCAGCAGCCAACTCCCGAATCAGCCCCAGCATTTT. The entire variable domain, with the rest obtained from reference TRBV7-3 and TRBJ1-5, is as follows: GAGVSQTPSNKVTEKGKYVELRCDPISGHTALYWYRQSLGQGPEFLIYFQGTGAADDSGLPNDRFFAVRPEGSVSTLKIQRTERGDSAVYLCASSQLPNQPQHFGDGTRLSIL.

The chain recombines TRBV13 with TRBJ1-2; D is unresolved. CDR3 length: 13 amino acids. The germline V gene has CDR1 PRHDT and CDR2 FYEKMQ (reference sequence). The V gene lost 5 bases and the J gene lost 8 bases, with 15 bases spanning the gap. CDR3 sequence reads: CASSAHAGEGYTF. CDR3 in DNA: TGTGCCAGCAGCGCCCACGCCGGGGAAGGCTACACCTTC.

The rearrangement uses TRBV29-1 and TRBJ2-3; TRBD1 matches 8 bases. Germline CDR1 is SQVTM and CDR2 is ANQGSEA. This CDR3 comprises 15 residues. V gave up 2 bases and J gave up 0 bases; unmatched junction bases: 4. CDR3 residues: CSVEPRTGSTDTQYF. CDR3 DNA: TGCAGCGTTGAACCCCGGACAGGGAGCACAGATACGCAGTATTTT.

The chain employs TRBV9 and TRBJ2-3; the D is unclear. CDR1 and CDR2 from the germline V gene are SGDLS and YYNGEE. Trimming removed 0 bases at V and 0 bases at J, with 8 bases between. The CDR3 is 15 amino acids. DNA for the CDR3: TGTGCCAGCAGCGTAGTATCTACTAGCACAGATACGCAGTATTTT. Amino acids: CASSVVSTSTDTQYF.

The rearrangement joins TRBV5-1 to TRBJ1-2; weak D call: TRBD1 (6 bases). In germline, CDR1 is SGHRS, CDR2 YFSETQ. CDR3 size: 13 residues. Deletions cut 3 bases from V and 3 bases from J, with 9 bases between. CDR3 sequence (DNA): TGCGCCAGCAGCTCGGAGGGGGACTATGGCTACACCTTC. Translated: CASSSEGDYGYTF.

This CDR3 is CASRTLAVSNQPQHF. The CDR3 DNA is TGTGCCAGCAGGACTCTGGCGGTGAGCAATCAGCCCCAGCATTTT. The J gene is TRBJ1-5, the V gene TRBV27; unclear D gene. V shed 6 bases and J shed 1 base, with 13 bases lying between them. Germline V lookup: CDR1 MNHEY, CDR2 SMNVEV (reference sequence). The CDR3 has 15 amino acids.

The chain joins TRBV7-9 to TRBJ1-2, with 7 positions matching TRBD1. The V gene end was trimmed by 5 bases and the J gene end by 4 bases; junction bases not matched to a gene: 4. CDR1 is SEHNR, CDR2 FQNEAQ, per germline (reference sequence). This CDR3 spans 13 amino acids. The CDR3 DNA follows: TGTGCCAGCAGCCAGGGACAGTTCTATGGCTACACCTTC. Its protein product is CASSQGQFYGYTF. Full variable domain (missing parts from reference TRBV7-9 and TRBJ1-2): DTGVSQNPRHKITKRGQNVTFRCDPISEHNRLYWYRQTLGQGPEFLTYFQNEAQLEKSRLLSDRFSAERPKGSFSTLEIQRTEQGDSAMYLCASSQGQFYGYTFGSGTRLTVV.

This clone was found a few times. J is TRBJ2-7 and V is TRBV2; TRBD2 matches 8 bases. V lost 8 bases to trimming and J lost 0 bases; unmatched junction nucleotides: 9. CDR3 size: 15 residues. Germline values: CDR1 SNHLY, CDR2 FYNNEI. This CDR3 is CASDGGDYLSYEQYF. The DNA of the CDR3 is TGTGCCAGCGACGGGGGGGACTATCTCTCCTACGAGCAGTACTTC.

The J gene is TRBJ2-7, the V gene TRBV4-1; TRBD1 matches at 9 bases. V gave up 3 bases and J gave up 1 base; unmatched junction bases: 7. This CDR3 is 16 amino acids long. Germline V gene sequence: CDR1 MGHRA, CDR2 YSYEKL. CDR3 sequence: CASSHLPGQGSYEQYF. CDR3 nucleotide sequence: TGCGCCAGCAGCCATTTGCCGGGACAGGGTTCCTACGAGCAGTACTTC.

The chain carries TRBV6-5 and TRBJ2-1, with a possible D match to TRBD2 (6 bases). Germline CDR1 and CDR2: MNHEY and SVGAGI. V was cut by 0 bases and J by 7 bases, with 13 bases left in between. The CDR3 sequence is 15 residues long. The CDR3: CASSYSSPGENEQFF. CDR3 sequence (DNA): TGTGCCAGCAGTTACTCCTCTCCGGGAGAGAATGAGCAGTTCTTC.

This clone is a singleton in its sample. V and J are TRBV5-6 and TRBJ1-2; tentatively, D is TRBD1 (6 bases). This CDR3 is 15 amino acids long. V was cut by 4 bases and J by 2 bases, with 15 bases left in between. CDR1 and CDR2 from the germline V gene are SGHDT and YYEEEE. In nucleotides, the CDR3 is TGTGCCAGCAGCCCGCCAGGGACACCAAACTATGGCTACACCTTC. Translation gives CASSPPGTPNYGYTF.

The V gene is TRBV18, the J gene TRBJ1-1; no definite D call. The CDR3 has 14 residues. The V end was cut by 2 bases, the J end by 2 bases, with 9 bases between. The germline CDR1 and CDR2 sequences are KGHSH and LQKENI. In DNA, the CDR3 is TGTGCCAGCTCACCATCGGCCCTCAACACTGAAGCTTTCTTT. It yields the protein CASSPSALNTEAFF.

The chain combines TRBV5-5 with TRBJ1-1; 8 positions match TRBD1. CDR3 length: 14 amino acids. V shed 2 bases, J shed 10 bases, and the junction held 10 bases outside the gene matches. Looked up from germline, CDR1 is SGHKS and CDR2 is YYEKEE (reference sequence). The CDR3 protein is CASSFGPWTGRAFF. The CDR3 DNA sequence: TGTGCCAGCAGCTTTGGTCCTTGGACAGGGCGAGCTTTCTTT.